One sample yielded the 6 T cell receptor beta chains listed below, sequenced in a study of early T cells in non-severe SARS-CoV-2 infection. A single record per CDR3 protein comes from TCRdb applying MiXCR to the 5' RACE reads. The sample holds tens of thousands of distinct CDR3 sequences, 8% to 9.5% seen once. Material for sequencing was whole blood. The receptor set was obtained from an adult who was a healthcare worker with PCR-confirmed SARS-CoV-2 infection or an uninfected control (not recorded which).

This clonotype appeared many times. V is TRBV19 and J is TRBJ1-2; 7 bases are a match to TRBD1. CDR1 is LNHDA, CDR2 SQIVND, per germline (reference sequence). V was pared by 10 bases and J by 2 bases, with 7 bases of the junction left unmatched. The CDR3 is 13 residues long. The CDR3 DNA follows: TGTGCCACCCGGGCGGGACAGAACTATGGCTACACCTTC. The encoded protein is CATRAGQNYGYTF.

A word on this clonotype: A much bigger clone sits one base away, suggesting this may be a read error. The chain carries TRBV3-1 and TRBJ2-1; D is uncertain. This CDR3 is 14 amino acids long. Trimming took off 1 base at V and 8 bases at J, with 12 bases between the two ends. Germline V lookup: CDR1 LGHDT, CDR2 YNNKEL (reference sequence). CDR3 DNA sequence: TGTGCCAGCAGCCAAGGGGCTATCAGCCATGAGCAGTTCTTC. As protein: CASSQGAISHEQFF.

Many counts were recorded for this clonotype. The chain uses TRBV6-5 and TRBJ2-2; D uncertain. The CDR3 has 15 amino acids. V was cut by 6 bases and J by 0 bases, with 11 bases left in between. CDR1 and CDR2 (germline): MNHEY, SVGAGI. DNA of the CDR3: TGTGCCAGCAGCCGGCAATCCGCGAACACCGGGGAGCTGTTTTTT. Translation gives CASSRQSANTGELFF.

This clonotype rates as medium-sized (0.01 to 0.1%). CDR3 nucleotide sequence: TGTGCCACCGGGACAACCTACGAGCAGTACTTC. It is translated as CATGTTYEQYF. The chain uses TRBV28 and TRBJ2-7, with TRBD1 as a possible D gene (6 bases). V lost 10 bases, J lost 2 bases, and 9 bases lay in between. The CDR3 sequence is 11 residues long. Germline lookup yields CDR1 MDHEN and CDR2 SYDVKM.

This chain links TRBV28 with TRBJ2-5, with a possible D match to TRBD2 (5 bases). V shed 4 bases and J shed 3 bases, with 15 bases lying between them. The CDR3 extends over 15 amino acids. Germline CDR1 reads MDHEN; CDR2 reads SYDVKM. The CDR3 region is CASSSYGERKETQYF. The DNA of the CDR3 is TGTGCCAGCAGTTCCTACGGGGAGCGGAAAGAGACCCAGTACTTC.

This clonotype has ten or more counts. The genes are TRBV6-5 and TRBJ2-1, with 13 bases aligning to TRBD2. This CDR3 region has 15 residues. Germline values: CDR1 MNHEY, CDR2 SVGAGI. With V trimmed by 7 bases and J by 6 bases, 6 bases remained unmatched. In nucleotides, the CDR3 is TGTGCCAGCACCGGACTAGCGGGAGTTATCAATGAGCAGTTCTTC. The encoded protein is CASTGLAGVINEQFF.